The 8 T cell receptor beta chains listed next were all sequenced from one sample in a study of T cell repertoires in cytomegalovirus infection. MiXCR, run by TCRdb on the reads, gives a single entry per CDR3 protein. The data contain about 210,000 distinct CDR3 sequences, 6.5% of them seen just once; the ten biggest clones take up around 6%. The sample taken for sequencing was PBMCs. The receptors come from a human donor in good health (CMV status not recorded). Some clones in this sample may be carry-over from other donors' samples.

This clonotype was picked up a small number of times. The chain is built from TRBV5-1 and TRBJ2-5; D may be TRBD2 (5 bases). V lost 1 base to trimming and J lost 0 bases, with 10 bases between them. The CDR3 has 15 amino acids. Germline V CDR1 and CDR2: SGHRS, YFSETQ. The CDR3 DNA is TGCGCCAGCAGCTTGATTAGCGAGTACCAAGAGACCCAGTACTTC. Translating it yields CASSLISEYQETQYF.

The chain couples TRBV2 to TRBJ1-5; D remains unclear. V was clipped by 1 base and J by 0 bases, with 7 bases between them. The CDR3 loop spans 15 amino acids. The germline CDR1 and CDR2 sequences are SNHLY and FYNNEI. In nucleotides, the CDR3 is TGTGCCAGCAGTGAAGAAAAACTTAGCAATCAGCCCCAGCATTTT. Its translation: CASSEEKLSNQPQHF.

This clonotype was recorded at least ten times. The chain links TRBV27 to TRBJ1-6, with a possible D match to TRBD1 (5 bases). The CDR3 totals 13 residues. CDR1 MNHEY and CDR2 SMNVEV come from the germline V gene (reference sequence). Deletions cut 3 bases from V and 7 bases from J, with 7 bases between. CDR3 coding DNA: TGTGCCAGCAGTTTGGGGGTGAATTCACCCCTCCACTTT. Its protein product is CASSLGVNSPLHF.

The table lists this clonotype with many counts. The chain uses TRBV6-6 and TRBJ1-1; 10 nucleotides agree with TRBD1. Germline V lookup: CDR1 MNHNY, CDR2 SVGAGI (reference sequence). There are 14 residues in the CDR3. The V gene end was trimmed by 3 bases and the J gene end by 5 bases; junction bases not matched to a gene: 3. For the CDR3, the DNA is TGTGCCAGCAGTTATCCGGGACAGGGGACTGAAGCTTTCTTT. Translation gives CASSYPGQGTEAFF.

At least ten counts were recorded for this clonotype. V usage is TRBV20-1 and J usage is TRBJ2-7; possibly TRBD2 for D (6 bases). The CDR3 consists of 14 residues. The V gene's germline CDR1 is DFQATT and CDR2 SNEGSKA (reference sequence). V dropped 6 bases and J dropped 5 bases, with 20 bases sitting between them. The CDR3 region has the DNA TGCAGTGCACCTCCGGGACTTGGGTACCACGAGCAGTACTTC. This sequence encodes CSAPPGLGYHEQYF.

This clonotype appeared many times. This chain links TRBV7-2 with TRBJ1-2; no definite D call. Germline V gives CDR1 SGHTA, CDR2 FQGNSA. The length of the CDR3 is 13 residues. Trimming shortened V by 1 base and J by 0 bases, and 3 bases separated the two germline ends. The CDR3 coding sequence is TGTGCCAGCAGCTTAGGCGCTAACTATGGCTACACCTTC. Protein: CASSLGANYGYTF.

This clonotype appeared many times. V gene TRBV7-9 combines with J gene TRBJ1-2; a possible D gene is TRBD1 (6 bases). This CDR3 region has 12 residues. The V gene lost 2 bases and the J gene lost 8 bases, with 9 bases spanning the gap. CDR1 is SEHNR, CDR2 FQNEAQ, per germline (reference sequence). The CDR3 spells CASSLNREGYTF. In nucleotides, the CDR3 is TGTGCCAGCAGCTTAAACAGGGAAGGCTACACCTTC.

This clonotype has more than one count but fewer than ten. The CDR3 reads CASSLFTNQETQYF. CDR3 DNA: TGCGCCAGCAGCTTGTTTACCAACCAAGAGACCCAGTACTTC. The V gene is TRBV5-1, the J gene TRBJ2-5; D gene unclear. Looked up from germline, CDR1 is SGHRS and CDR2 is YFSETQ. Trimming cost V 1 base and J 0 bases, with 7 bases left between them. The CDR3 length is 14 residues. The full variable domain, in which reference TRBV5-1 and TRBJ2-5 provide the parts outside the CDR3, is KAGVTQTPRYLIKTRGQQVTLSCSPISGHRSVSWYQQTPGQGLQFLFEYFSETQRNKGNFPGRFSGRQFSNSRSEMNVSTLELGDSALYLCASSLFTNQETQYFGPGTRLLVL.